A single TCR beta chain is shown here with its context. The target of this receptor is not known. Qualities for individual bases were not recorded, and no much larger clone is one base off. The CDR3 regions of human TCRbeta chains were subjected to immunosequencing. In the original analysis: TCRs in the repertoires were compared against a reference library of SARS-CoV-2-specific TCRs that had been generated with the MIRA antigen-specificity platform. Breadth was defined as the fraction of unique TCRs that were SARS-CoV-2-associated. Depth was defined as the fraction of total T cells that were SARS-CoV-2-associated. Using the MIRA data, each spike-specific TCR was mapped to the spike region that the TCR reacts to and placed in a CD4 or CD8 class. Log10-transformed breadth and depth values were compared by one-way ANOVA with Sidak's multiple comparisons tests. TCRdb stores this immuneACCESS table with in-frame sequences only. Part of the clones is absent; in the studies checked, under half of the shortfall reflects unresolved V genes, and no reason is known for the rest. V, J and clone size are taken as reported in that table, and D and trimming were inferred from the DNA itself. Recorded for this sample are about 86,000 clones; 80% to 90% of them occurred a single time. Around a tenth of the sample belongs to the ten largest clones.

The sample is drawn from a study of T cell responses to AZD1222 COVID-19 vaccine (dated by TCRdb to the early 2020s). Regarding the research as a whole: A total of approximately 240 trial participants underwent TCR sequencing, of whom roughly 210 received two doses of AZD1222 and some 26 received two doses of the MenACWY control vaccine. Enrollment into the trials was organized by age into subgroups of 18-55, 56-69 and 70-plus years, and those subgroups contained about 150, 27 and 61 TCR-sequenced participants, respectively. General conclusions and limits of the study: Most participants were white British and females outnumbered males, and the authors suggested that clonal diversity may have been underestimated. Reportedly, almost half of the unique spike-specific TCRs recognized epitopes lying outside the regions that are mutated in the B.1.351 and B.1.1.7 variants. CD4 TCRs associated with the vaccine covered the entire spike protein, and the dominant responses were in regions 160-218 and 743-854. After two AZD1222 doses, both the breadth and the depth of spike-specific TCRs were significantly higher than at day 0 and than in MenACWY recipients. Conclusions about previously exposed vaccinees were limited because only 6 or 7 AZD1222 recipients were SARS-CoV-2 seropositive at baseline. In the small 56-69-year group, the increase in depth fell short of significance, most likely because of low power. Because no day 14 peak-response samples were available, the repertoires could be characterized only after the peak T cell response.

The sample's time point label, in plain terms: baseline before first vaccination. The treatment or condition label here, explained by the study, means: meningococcal conjugate vaccine given as trial control. The vaccinee samples were drawn from two UK trials, COV001 and COV002, one of which was a single-blind randomized controlled phase 2/3 trial testing AZD1222 (ChAdOx1 nCoV-19) in healthy adults. For TCRbeta chain sequencing, PBMC samples from trial participants were taken at day 0 and at day 28 after the second dose. Including the terminal cysteine and phenylalanine, the CDR3 comprises 14 residues. The CDR3 DNA has 42 bases and is translated from base 1. CDR1 and CDR2, per the germline V gene (reference sequence), are GTSNPN and SVGIG. V loses 3 bases of germline sequence and J loses 2 bases, and the interval between the two ends is 13 bases.

Rearrangement joined TRBV30 to TRBJ1-2; perhaps TRBD1 is the D gene, with 6 bases matching. The clonotype was recovered from an adult in good health. Material: peripheral blood, obtained on day 0 of MenACWY control vaccination. This receptor carries the CDR3 CAWRGGGRNYGYTF. Here is the DNA: TGTGCCTGGAGGGGAGGGGGAAGAAACTATGGCTACACCTTC.